The 17 T cell receptor beta chains reported below all come from one sample, sequenced in a study of blood T cell repertoires in COVID-19. Method: immunoSEQ multiplex PCR; TCRdb's copy keeps in-frame clones and lacks some. Here the sample spans just over 300,000 clones, roughly 86% being singletons. The sequenced sample consisted of peripheral blood. The receptors shown here come from a woman between 25 and 40 years old with COVID-19, enrolled during active disease.

This rearrangement joins TRBV27 to TRBJ1-2, with 8 bases identical to TRBD1. The junction had 11 bases not matched to a gene; V was cut back by 0 bases and J by 8 bases. The V gene's germline CDR1 is MNHEY and CDR2 SMNVEV (reference sequence). The CDR3 sequence is 16 residues long. CDR3 loop: CASSLSPSQGAGGYTF. The CDR3 DNA follows: TGTGCCAGCAGTTTATCACCCTCCCAGGGGGCGGGAGGCTACACCTTC.

The gene calls are TRBV13 and TRBJ1-1; 8 bases are a match to TRBD1. This CDR3 has 14 residues. J lost 5 bases, V lost 3 bases, and 5 bases had no gene match. Germline lookup yields CDR1 PRHDT and CDR2 FYEKMQ (reference sequence). CDR3 coding DNA: TGTGCCAGCAGCTTTACAGGGGGGAGGACTGAAGCTTTCTTT. Its translation: CASSFTGGRTEAFF.

The chain combines TRBV19 with TRBJ2-3; weak D call: TRBD2 (6 bases). This CDR3 is built from 15 residues. Germline assignment: CDR1 LNHDA and CDR2 SQIVND (reference sequence). Trimming took 6 bases from V and 8 from J, leaving 21 bases between them. The CDR3 nucleotides read TGTGCCAGTAGCTCCGGGTTGGGACTCAAGGGTACGCAGTATTTT. Translating it yields CASSSGLGLKGTQYF. The whole variable domain, remainder taken from reference TRBV19 and TRBJ2-3, is DGGITQSPKYLFRKEGQNVTLSCEQNLNHDAMYWYRQDPGQGLRLIYYSQIVNDFQKGDIAEGYSVSREKKESFPLTVTSAQKNPTAFYLCASSSGLGLKGTQYFGPGTRLTVL.

This clone appeared a single time. The DNA of the CDR3 is TGTGCCAGCAGCCCGTGGACAGGGCAAAACACTGAAGCTTTCTTT. Translated: CASSPWTGQNTEAFF. J is TRBJ1-1 and V is TRBV14; 8 bases align to TRBD1. Losses at the gene ends were 4 bases for V and 2 bases for J; bases not matched to a gene: 6. This CDR3 region has 15 residues. Looked up from germline, CDR1 is SGHDN and CDR2 is FVKESK.

The J gene is TRBJ1-1, the V gene TRBV7-9, with D possibly TRBD1 on 6 matching bases. Germline assignment: CDR1 SEHNR and CDR2 FQNEAQ (reference sequence). Trimming pared 3 bases from V and 10 bases from J, leaving 15 bases between. This CDR3 has 13 amino acids. CDR3 in amino acids: CASSLSGQGSAFF. The CDR3 region has the DNA TGTGCCAGCAGCTTGAGCGGTCAGGGGTCAGCTTTCTTT.

The gene calls are TRBV7-8 and TRBJ2-1, with 9 nucleotides matching TRBD2. Germline loops: CDR1 SGHVS, CDR2 FQNEAQ. The CDR3 length is 15 residues. The ends lost 6 bases at V and 10 bases at J; junction bases unmatched: 13. The CDR3, as DNA: TGTGCCAGCAGATCAGCGGGGGGTCCTTTCTGGGAGCAGTTCTTC. Its translation: CASRSAGGPFWEQFF.

The V call is TRBV5-1, the J call TRBJ1-1; 8 nucleotides agree with TRBD1. CDR3 length: 17 residues. Looked up from germline, CDR1 is SGHRS and CDR2 is YFSETQ. V shed 1 base, J shed 0 bases, and the junction held 8 bases outside the gene matches. The CDR3 loop reads CASSLSGTGGLNTEAFF. In DNA form, the CDR3 reads TGCGCCAGCAGCTTGTCCGGGACAGGTGGGCTGAACACTGAAGCTTTCTTT.

As DNA, the CDR3 is TGTGCCAGCAGTGAGGTAGGGAGGAGTGAAGCTTTCTTT. Protein product: CASSEVGRSEAFF. J is TRBJ1-1 and V is TRBV2; no clear D. Trimming took off 3 bases at V and 7 bases at J, with 12 bases between the two ends. Germline CDR1 and CDR2: SNHLY and FYNNEI. This CDR3 region has 13 residues.

This chain links TRBV2 with TRBJ1-2; TRBD1 agrees at 8 bases. Per the germline V gene, CDR1 is SNHLY and CDR2 is FYNNEI. The CDR3 is made up of 13 amino acids. V dropped 6 bases and J dropped 3; count of bases not matched to a gene: 3. The CDR3 sequence is CASRGQADYGYTF. The CDR3 DNA follows: TGTGCCAGCAGGGGACAGGCGGACTATGGCTACACCTTC.

This sequence joins TRBV19 and TRBJ1-2, with D unresolved. The germline CDR1 and CDR2 sequences are LNHDA and SQIVND (reference sequence). Trimming left V 0 bases short and J 4 bases short, with 12 bases between. The CDR3 extends over 15 amino acids. This CDR3 reads CASSIDGQATYGYTF. The CDR3, as DNA: TGTGCCAGTAGTATAGATGGGCAGGCCACCTATGGCTACACCTTC.

Comment on this clone: One end of the junction varies from germline; a read error may be responsible. The chain employs TRBV5-8 and TRBJ2-3; tentatively, D is TRBD2 (5 bases). Germline V gene lookup returns CDR1 SGHTS and CDR2 YDEGEE. This CDR3 region has 15 residues. The CDR3 here is CVSSLSLAPTDTQYF. The CDR3 bases are TGTGTCAGCAGCTTGAGTCTAGCTCCCACAGATACGCAGTATTTT.

A remark on this clone: The same CDR3 arises from other DNA sequences in this sample as well. The V gene is TRBV19, the J gene TRBJ1-1, with D perhaps matching TRBD1 (6 bases). CDR1 is LNHDA, CDR2 SQIVND, per germline (reference sequence). The V end lost 6 bases, the J end lost 7 bases, and 15 bases lay between the germline ends. The CDR3 runs 13 residues. This CDR3 is CASSRNRDSEAFF. In nucleotides, the CDR3 is TGTGCCAGTAGCCGGAACAGGGATAGTGAAGCTTTCTTT.

The chain uses TRBV5-1 and TRBJ1-6; possibly TRBD1 for D (6 bases). Trimming removed 6 bases at V and 0 bases at J, with 10 bases between. The CDR3 loop spans 15 amino acids. CDR1 is SGHRS and CDR2 is YFSETQ in the germline V gene. This CDR3 is CASTGESSYNSPLHF. The CDR3, as DNA: TGCGCCAGCACAGGGGAGAGCTCCTATAATTCACCCCTCCACTTT.

The V call is TRBV6-5, the J call TRBJ2-3; TRBD2 is a possible D gene (6 bases). The germline V and J ends were trimmed by 2 bases and 3 bases, with 9 bases remaining between them. The CDR3 covers 14 residues. The germline V gene has CDR1 MNHEY and CDR2 SVGAGI. CDR3 nucleotide sequence: TGTGCCAGCAGTTACGGGACTGTAACAGATACGCAGTATTTT. Amino acid sequence: CASSYGTVTDTQYF.

The chain uses TRBV6-6 and TRBJ1-2; 9 positions match TRBD1. The CDR3 is made up of 11 amino acids. Germline V gene sequence: CDR1 MNHNY, CDR2 SVGAGI (reference sequence). J lost 8 bases, V lost 7 bases, and 2 bases had no gene match. The CDR3 DNA is TGTGCCAGCAACAGGGGGCTCGGCTACACCTTC. It translates to CASNRGLGYTF.

This rearrangement joins TRBV9 to TRBJ1-2; D not certain. Trimming removed 1 base at V and 3 bases at J, with 4 bases between. Germline V gives CDR1 SGDLS, CDR2 YYNGEE. This CDR3 spans 12 amino acids. The CDR3 here is CASSVSHYGYTF. The CDR3 nucleotides are TGTGCCAGCAGCGTAAGCCACTATGGCTACACCTTC.

The genes are TRBV7-2 and TRBJ1-1; 9 bases map to TRBD1. This CDR3 has 15 amino acids. V trimming: 5 bases; J trimming: 3 bases; junction bases outside the gene matches: 7. Per the germline V gene, CDR1 is SGHTA and CDR2 is FQGNSA. CDR3 loop: CASSRQGVIYTEAFF. As DNA, the CDR3 is TGTGCCAGCAGCAGACAGGGGGTGATTTACACTGAAGCTTTCTTT.